The clone carrying this T cell receptor beta chain was counted between two and nine times. The target antigen is unknown. The entry originates in a study of Ad26.COV2.S vaccination and SARS-CoV-2 variants. Study conclusions and caveats: Responses of spike-specific T cells (both CD8+ and CD4+) reportedly showed substantial breadth after vaccination. Similar non-spike TCR breadth was seen in vaccine and placebo recipients. There was a possibility that the TCR breadth and depth analyses underestimated total T cell responses.

There are 13 residues in the CDR3. Trimming left V 6 bases short and J 1 base short, with 9 bases between. The germline V gene has CDR1 MNHEY and CDR2 SVGEGT. Produced via immunoSEQ multiplex PCR; TCRdb's table is partial and in-frame only. Here the sample spans about 94,000 clones, roughly 84% being singletons. The sample here was peripheral blood, taken after recovery from COVID-19. The receptor's source is a human donor who had recovered from COVID-19. This chain links TRBV6-2 or TRBV6-3 with TRBJ1-1; D is ambiguous. The CDR3 is CASSLLGNTEAFF. The DNA for the CDR3 is TGTGCCAGCAGCCTCCTAGGGAACACTGAAGCTTTCTTT.